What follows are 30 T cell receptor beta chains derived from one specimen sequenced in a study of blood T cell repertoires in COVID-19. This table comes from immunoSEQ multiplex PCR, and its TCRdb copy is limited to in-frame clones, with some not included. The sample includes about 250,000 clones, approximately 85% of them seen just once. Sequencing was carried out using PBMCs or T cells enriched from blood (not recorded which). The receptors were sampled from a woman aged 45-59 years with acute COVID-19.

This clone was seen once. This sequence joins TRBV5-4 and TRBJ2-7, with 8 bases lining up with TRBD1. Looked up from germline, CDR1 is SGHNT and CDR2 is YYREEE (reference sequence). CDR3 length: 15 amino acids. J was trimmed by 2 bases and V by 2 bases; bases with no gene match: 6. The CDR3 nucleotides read TGTGCCAGCAGCTTAGGAGGGACAGGACCCTACGAGCAGTACTTC. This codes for CASSLGGTGPYEQYF.

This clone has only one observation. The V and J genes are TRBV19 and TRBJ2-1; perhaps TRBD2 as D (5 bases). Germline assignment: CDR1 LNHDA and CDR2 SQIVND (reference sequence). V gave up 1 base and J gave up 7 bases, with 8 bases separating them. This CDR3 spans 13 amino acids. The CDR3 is CASSIGRGNEQFF. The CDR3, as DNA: TGTGCCAGTAGTATAGGTCGAGGGAATGAGCAGTTCTTC.

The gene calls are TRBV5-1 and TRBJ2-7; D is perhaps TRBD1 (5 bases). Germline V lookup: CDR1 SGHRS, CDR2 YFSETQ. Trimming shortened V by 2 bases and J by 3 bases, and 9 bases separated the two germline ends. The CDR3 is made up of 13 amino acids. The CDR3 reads CASSLRGHYEQYF. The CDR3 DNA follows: TGCGCCAGCAGCTTACGAGGACACTACGAGCAGTACTTC.

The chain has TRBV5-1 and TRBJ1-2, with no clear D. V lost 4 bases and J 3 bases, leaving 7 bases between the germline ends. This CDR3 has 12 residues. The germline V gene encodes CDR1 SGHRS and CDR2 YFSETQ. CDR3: CASSPGDYGYTF. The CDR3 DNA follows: TGCGCCAGCAGCCCCGGTGACTATGGCTACACCTTC.

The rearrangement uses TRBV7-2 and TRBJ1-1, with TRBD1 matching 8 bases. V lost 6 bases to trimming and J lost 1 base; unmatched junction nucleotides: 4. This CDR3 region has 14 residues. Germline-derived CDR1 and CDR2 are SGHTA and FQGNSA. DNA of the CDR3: TGTGCCAGCAGATCAGGGACAGGGAACACTGAAGCTTTCTTT. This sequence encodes CASRSGTGNTEAFF.

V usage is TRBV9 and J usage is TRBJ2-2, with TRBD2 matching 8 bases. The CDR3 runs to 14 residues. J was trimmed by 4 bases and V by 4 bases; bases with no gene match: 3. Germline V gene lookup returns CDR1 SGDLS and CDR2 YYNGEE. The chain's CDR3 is CASSPGRVTGELFF. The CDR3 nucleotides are TGTGCCAGCAGCCCCGGGAGGGTCACCGGGGAGCTGTTTTTT.

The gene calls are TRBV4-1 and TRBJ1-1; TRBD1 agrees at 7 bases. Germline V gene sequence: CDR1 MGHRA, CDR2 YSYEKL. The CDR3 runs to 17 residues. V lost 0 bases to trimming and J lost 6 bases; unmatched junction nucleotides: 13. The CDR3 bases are TGCGCCAGCAGCCAAGATACTTCGACAGGGTCGGGCCCTGAAGCTTTCTTT. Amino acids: CASSQDTSTGSGPEAFF.

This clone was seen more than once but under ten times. The CDR3 sequence: CASSLDPGVVNEQYF. The CDR3 DNA reads TGCGCCAGCAGCTTGGACCCAGGGGTTGTCAACGAGCAGTACTTC. The chain uses TRBV5-1 and TRBJ2-7; D is possibly TRBD1 (6 bases). With 0 bases removed from V and 5 bases from J, the gap between germline ends came to 15 bases. This CDR3 spans 15 amino acids. The V gene's germline CDR1 is SGHRS and CDR2 YFSETQ.

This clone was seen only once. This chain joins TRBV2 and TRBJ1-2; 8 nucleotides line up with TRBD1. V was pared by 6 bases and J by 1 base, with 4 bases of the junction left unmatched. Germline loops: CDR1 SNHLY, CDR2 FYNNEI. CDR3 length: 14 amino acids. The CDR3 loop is CASRRTGNNYGYTF. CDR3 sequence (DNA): TGTGCCAGCAGAAGGACAGGGAATAACTATGGCTACACCTTC.

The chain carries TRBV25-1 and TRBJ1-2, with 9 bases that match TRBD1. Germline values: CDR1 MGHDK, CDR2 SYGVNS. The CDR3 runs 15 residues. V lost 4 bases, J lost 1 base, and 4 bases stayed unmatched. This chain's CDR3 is CASSGGTGLNYGYTF. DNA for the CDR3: TGTGCCAGCAGTGGGGGGACAGGGCTTAACTATGGCTACACCTTC.

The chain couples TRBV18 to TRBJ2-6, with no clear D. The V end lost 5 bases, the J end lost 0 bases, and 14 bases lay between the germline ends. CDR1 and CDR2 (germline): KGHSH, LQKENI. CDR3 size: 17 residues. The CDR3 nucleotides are TGTGCCAGCTCAATGACCCGGGTCGACTCTGGGGCCAACGTCCTGACTTTC. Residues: CASSMTRVDSGANVLTF.

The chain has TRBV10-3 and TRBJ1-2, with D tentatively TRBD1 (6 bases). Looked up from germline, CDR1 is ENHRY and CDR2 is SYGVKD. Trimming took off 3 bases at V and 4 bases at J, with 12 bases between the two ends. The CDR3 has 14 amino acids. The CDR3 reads CAISDKGGGYGYTF. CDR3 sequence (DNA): TGTGCCATCAGTGATAAGGGGGGGGGCTATGGCTACACCTTC.

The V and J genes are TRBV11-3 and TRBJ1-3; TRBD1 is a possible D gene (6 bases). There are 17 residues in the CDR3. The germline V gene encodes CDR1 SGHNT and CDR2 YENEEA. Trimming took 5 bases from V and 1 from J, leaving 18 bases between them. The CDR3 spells CASSRLSGTPSGNTIYF. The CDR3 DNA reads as TGTGCCAGCAGCCGTCTTTCTGGGACACCTTCTGGAAACACCATATATTTT.

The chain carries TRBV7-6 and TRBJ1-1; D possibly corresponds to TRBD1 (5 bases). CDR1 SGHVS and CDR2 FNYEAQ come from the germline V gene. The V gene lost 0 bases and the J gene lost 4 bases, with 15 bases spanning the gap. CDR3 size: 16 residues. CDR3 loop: CASSLAFQGSGTEAFF. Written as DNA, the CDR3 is TGTGCCAGCAGCTTAGCGTTCCAGGGCTCGGGCACTGAAGCTTTCTTT.

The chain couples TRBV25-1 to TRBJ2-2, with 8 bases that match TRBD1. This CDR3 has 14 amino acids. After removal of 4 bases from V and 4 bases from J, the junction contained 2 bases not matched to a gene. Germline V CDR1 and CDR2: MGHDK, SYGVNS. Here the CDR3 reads CASSGTGSTGELFF. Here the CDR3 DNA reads TGTGCCAGCAGTGGGACAGGGAGCACCGGGGAGCTGTTTTTT. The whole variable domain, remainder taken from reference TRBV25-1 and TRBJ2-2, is EADIYQTPRYLVIGTGKKITLECSQTMGHDKMYWYQQDPGMELHLIHYSYGVNSTEKGDLSSESTVSRIRTEHFPLTLESARPSHTSQYLCASSGTGSTGELFFGEGSRLTVL.

The CDR3 DNA follows: TGTGCCAGCAGTTTAGCGTCACAAGAGACCCAGTACTTC. Its translation: CASSLASQETQYF. The rearrangement joins TRBV12-3 or TRBV12-4 to TRBJ2-5; the D is unclear. The ends were cut back, 0 bases at V and 2 bases at J, with 4 bases in the middle. The CDR3 loop spans 13 amino acids.

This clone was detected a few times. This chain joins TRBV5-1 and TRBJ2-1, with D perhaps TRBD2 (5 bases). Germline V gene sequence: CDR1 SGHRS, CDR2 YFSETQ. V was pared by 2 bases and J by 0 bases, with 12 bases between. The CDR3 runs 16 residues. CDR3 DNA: TGCGCCAGCAGCTTCGGGGTGGGGATCTCCTACAATGAGCAGTTCTTC. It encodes CASSFGVGISYNEQFF.

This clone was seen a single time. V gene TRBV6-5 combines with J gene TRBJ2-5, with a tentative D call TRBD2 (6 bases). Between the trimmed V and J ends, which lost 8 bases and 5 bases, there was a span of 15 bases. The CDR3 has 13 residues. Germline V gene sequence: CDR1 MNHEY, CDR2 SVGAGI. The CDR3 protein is CASSSGVQETQYF. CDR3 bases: TGTGCCAGCTCTTCGGGGGTTCAGGAGACCCAGTACTTC.

CDR3 nucleotide sequence: TGTGCCAGCAGTCCTGACAGTTCCACTGGAAACACCATATATTTT. This sequence encodes CASSPDSSTGNTIYF. The gene calls are TRBV27 and TRBJ1-3; maybe TRBD1 (5 bases). CDR1 and CDR2 from the germline V gene are MNHEY and SMNVEV (reference sequence). The CDR3 extends over 15 amino acids. V was pared by 5 bases and J by 2 bases, with 13 bases between.

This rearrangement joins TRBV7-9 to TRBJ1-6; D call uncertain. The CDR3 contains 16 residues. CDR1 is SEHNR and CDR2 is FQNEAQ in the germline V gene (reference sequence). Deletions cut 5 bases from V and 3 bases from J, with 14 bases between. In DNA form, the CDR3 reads TGTGCCAGCAGCACCTACACAGCAGTCTATAATTCACCCCTCCACTTT. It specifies CASSTYTAVYNSPLHF.

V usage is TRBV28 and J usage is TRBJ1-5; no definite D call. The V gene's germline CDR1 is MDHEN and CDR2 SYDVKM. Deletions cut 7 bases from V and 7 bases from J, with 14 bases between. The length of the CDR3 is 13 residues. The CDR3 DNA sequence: TGTGCCAGCACCCTGACCGGAGTGCAGCCCCAGCATTTT. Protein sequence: CASTLTGVQPQHF. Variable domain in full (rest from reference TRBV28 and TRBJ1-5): DVKVTQSSRYLVKRTGEKVFLECVQDMDHENMFWYRQDPGLGLRLIYFSYDVKMKEKGDIPEGYSVSREKKERFSLILESASTNQTSMYLCASTLTGVQPQHFGDGTRLSIL.

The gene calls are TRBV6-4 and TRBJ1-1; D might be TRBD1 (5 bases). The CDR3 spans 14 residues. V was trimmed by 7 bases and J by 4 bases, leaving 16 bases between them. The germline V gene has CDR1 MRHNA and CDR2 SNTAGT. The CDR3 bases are TGTGCCAGCACCCTATGGCCCGGGGGCACTGAAGCTTTCTTT. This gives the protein CASTLWPGGTEAFF.

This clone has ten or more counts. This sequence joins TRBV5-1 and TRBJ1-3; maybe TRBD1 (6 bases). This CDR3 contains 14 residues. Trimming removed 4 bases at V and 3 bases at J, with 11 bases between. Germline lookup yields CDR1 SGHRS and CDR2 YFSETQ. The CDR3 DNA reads TGCGCCAGCAGCCGCAACAGGGATGGAAACACCATATATTTT. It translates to CASSRNRDGNTIYF. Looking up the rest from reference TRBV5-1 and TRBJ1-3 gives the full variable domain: KAGVTQTPRYLIKTRGQQVTLSCSPISGHRSVSWYQQTPGQGLQFLFEYFSETQRNKGNFPGRFSGRQFSNSRSEMNVSTLELGDSALYLCASSRNRDGNTIYFGEGSWLTVV.

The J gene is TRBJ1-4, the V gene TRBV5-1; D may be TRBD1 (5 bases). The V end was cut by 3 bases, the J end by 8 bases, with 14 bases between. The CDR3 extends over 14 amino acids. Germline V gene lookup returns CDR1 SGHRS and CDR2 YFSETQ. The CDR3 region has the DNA TGCGCCAGCAGCTACCGGGCCCAGGGAGAAAAACTGTTTTTT. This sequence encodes CASSYRAQGEKLFF.

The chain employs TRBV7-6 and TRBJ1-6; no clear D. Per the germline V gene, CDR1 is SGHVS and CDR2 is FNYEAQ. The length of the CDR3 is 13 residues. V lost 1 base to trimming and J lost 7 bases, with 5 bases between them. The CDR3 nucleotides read TGTGCCAGCAGCTTAGGGCTGAATTCACCCCTCCACTTT. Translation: CASSLGLNSPLHF.

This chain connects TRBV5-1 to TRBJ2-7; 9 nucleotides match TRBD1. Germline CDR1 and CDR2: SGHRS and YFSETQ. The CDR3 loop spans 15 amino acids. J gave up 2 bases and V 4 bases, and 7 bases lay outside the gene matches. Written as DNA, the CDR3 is TGCGCCAGCAGCCGGACAGGGGCGGAAACCTACGAGCAGTACTTC. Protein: CASSRTGAETYEQYF.

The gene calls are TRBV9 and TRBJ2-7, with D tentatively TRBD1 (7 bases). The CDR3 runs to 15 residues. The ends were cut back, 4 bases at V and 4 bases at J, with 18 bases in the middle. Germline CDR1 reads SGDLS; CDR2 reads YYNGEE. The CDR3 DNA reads TGTGCCAGCAGCCCCGCGGGACAGCCAATTTACGAGCAGTACTTC. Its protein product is CASSPAGQPIYEQYF.

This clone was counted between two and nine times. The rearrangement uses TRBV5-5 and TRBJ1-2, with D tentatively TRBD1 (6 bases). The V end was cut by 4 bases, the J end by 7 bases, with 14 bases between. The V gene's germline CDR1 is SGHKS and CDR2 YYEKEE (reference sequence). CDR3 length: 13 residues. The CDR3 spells CASSRTGISGYTF. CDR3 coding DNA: TGTGCCAGCAGCCGTACAGGGATCAGTGGCTACACCTTC. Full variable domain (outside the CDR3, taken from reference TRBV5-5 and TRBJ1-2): DAGVTQSPTHLIKTRGQQVTLRCSPISGHKSVSWYQQVLGQGPQFIFQYYEKEERGRGNFPDRFSARQFPNYSSELNVNALLLGDSALYLCASSRTGISGYTFGSGTRLTVV.

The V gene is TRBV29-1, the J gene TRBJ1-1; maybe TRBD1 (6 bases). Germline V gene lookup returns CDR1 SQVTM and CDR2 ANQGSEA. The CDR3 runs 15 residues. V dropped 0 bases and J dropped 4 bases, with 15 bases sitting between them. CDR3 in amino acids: CSVEEGAWAGTEAFF. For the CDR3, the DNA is TGCAGCGTTGAAGAGGGGGCCTGGGCGGGCACTGAAGCTTTCTTT.

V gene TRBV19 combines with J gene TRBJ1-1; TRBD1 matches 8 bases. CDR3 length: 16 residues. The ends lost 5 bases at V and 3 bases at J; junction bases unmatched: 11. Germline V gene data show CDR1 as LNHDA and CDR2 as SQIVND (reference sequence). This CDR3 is CASSRRQGWEDTEAFF. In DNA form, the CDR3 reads TGTGCCAGTAGTCGGAGACAGGGGTGGGAGGACACTGAAGCTTTCTTT.